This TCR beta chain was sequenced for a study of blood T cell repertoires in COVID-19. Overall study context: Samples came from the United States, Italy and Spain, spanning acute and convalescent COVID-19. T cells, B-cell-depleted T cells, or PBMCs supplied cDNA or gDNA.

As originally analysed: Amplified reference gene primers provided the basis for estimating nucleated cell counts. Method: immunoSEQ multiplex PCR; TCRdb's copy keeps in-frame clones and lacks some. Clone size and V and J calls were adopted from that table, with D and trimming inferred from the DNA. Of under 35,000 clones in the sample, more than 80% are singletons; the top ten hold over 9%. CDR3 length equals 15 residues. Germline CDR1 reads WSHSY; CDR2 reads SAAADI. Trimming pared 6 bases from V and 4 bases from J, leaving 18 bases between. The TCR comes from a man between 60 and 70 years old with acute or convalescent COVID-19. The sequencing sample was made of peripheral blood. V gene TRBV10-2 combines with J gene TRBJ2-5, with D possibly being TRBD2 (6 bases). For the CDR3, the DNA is TGCGCCAGCAGGGACCCAGCCGCGGGGCGAGAGACCCAGTACTTC. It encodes CASRDPAAGRETQYF.